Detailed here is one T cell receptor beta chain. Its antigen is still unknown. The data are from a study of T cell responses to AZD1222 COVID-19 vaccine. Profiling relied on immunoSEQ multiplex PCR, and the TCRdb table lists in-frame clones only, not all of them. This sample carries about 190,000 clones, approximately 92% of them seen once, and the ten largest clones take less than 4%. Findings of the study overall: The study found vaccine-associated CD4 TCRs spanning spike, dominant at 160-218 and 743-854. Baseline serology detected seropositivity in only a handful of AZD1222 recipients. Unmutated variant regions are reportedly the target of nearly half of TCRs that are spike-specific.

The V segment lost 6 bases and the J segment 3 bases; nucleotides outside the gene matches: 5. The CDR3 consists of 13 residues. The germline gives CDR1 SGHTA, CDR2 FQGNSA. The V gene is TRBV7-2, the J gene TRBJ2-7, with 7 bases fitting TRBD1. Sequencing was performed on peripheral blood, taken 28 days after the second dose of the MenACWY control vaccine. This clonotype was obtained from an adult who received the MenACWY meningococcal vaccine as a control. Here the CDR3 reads CASRSRDSYEQYF. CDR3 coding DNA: TGTGCCAGCAGAAGCCGGGACAGCTACGAGCAGTACTTC. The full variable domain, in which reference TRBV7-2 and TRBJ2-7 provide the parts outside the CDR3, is GAGVSQSPSNKVTEKGKDVELRCDPISGHTALYWYRQSLGQGLEFLIYFQGNSAPDKSGLPSDRFSAERTGGSVSTLTIQRTQQEDSAVYLCASRSRDSYEQYFGPGTRLTVT.